This T cell receptor (beta chain) was documented in a study of T cell responses to AZD1222 COVID-19 vaccine (dated by TCRdb to about 2021). Regarding the complete study: TCR sequencing was performed for roughly 240 trial participants, of whom around 200 were given two doses of AZD1222 and some 25 were given two doses of MenACWY control vaccine. Enrollment into the trials was organized by age into subgroups of 18-55, 56-69 and 70-plus years, and those subgroups contained about 160, 30 and 59 TCR-sequenced participants, respectively. General study outcomes and caveats: Because no day 14 peak-response samples were available, the repertoires could be characterized only after the peak T cell response. After two AZD1222 doses, spike-specific TCR breadth and depth were significantly higher than at day 0 and than in MenACWY recipients. In the small 56-69-year group, the increase in depth fell short of significance, most likely because of low power. Most participants were white British and females outnumbered males, and the authors suggested that clonal diversity may have been underestimated. Epitopes outside the regions mutated in the B.1.351 and B.1.1.7 variants were reportedly recognized by nearly half of the unique spike-specific TCRs. Conclusions about previously exposed vaccinees were limited because only six or seven AZD1222 recipients were SARS-CoV-2 seropositive at baseline. The whole spike protein was spanned by vaccine-associated CD4 TCRs, and dominant responses were seen in regions 160-218 and 743-854.

With regard to this clone: It has no known antigen specificity. No clone much larger than this one lies a single base away; base qualities are absent.

From the germline V gene (reference sequence), CDR1 is LNHNV and CDR2 is YYDKDF. V and J are truncated by 0 bases and 6 bases respectively, leaving an intervening sequence of 11 bases. Reading from cysteine to phenylalanine, the CDR3 counts 14 amino acids. The DNA shown is the 42-base CDR3, in frame from base 1. Explained via the paper, the time point label denotes: about 28 days (+/-7) after the second vaccine dose. Because spike-specific TCR depth and breadth did not differ between the two schedules, AZD1222 recipients who got a second dose at roughly 4 weeks were pooled with those who got a second dose at roughly 12 weeks. Vaccinee samples were obtained from the UK trials COV001 and COV002, which included a single-blind randomized controlled phase 2/3 trial of AZD1222 (ChAdOx1 nCoV-19) in healthy adults. For TCRbeta chain sequencing, PBMC samples were collected from trial participants at day 0 and at day 28 after the second dose.

The CDR3 regions of human TCRbeta chains were analyzed by immunosequencing. Processing in the source paper ran as follows. Repertoire TCRs were checked for matches against a reference library of SARS-CoV-2-specific TCRs that had been generated using the MIRA antigen-specificity platform. Breadth meant the fraction of unique TCRs that were SARS-CoV-2-associated, whereas depth meant the fraction of total T cells that were SARS-CoV-2-associated. Using the MIRA data, every spike-specific TCR was mapped to the spike region that the TCR reacted to and assigned to either a CD4 or a CD8 class. Log10-transformed breadth and depth values were compared by one-way ANOVA with Sidak's multiple comparisons tests. The immuneACCESS repertoire file appears here via TCRdb, limited to in-frame rearrangements. These files lack a portion of the clones; in checked studies, under half of the deficit traces to unresolved V genes, and the cause of the others is not known. V, J and clone size are taken as reported in that table, and D and trimming were inferred from the DNA itself. The sample yields over 95,000 clones; approximately 84% were counted once. The ten largest clones capture 14% of the sample.

Sequencing was performed on peripheral blood, taken 28 days after the second AZD1222 dose. This TCR was recovered from an adult who received the AZD1222 COVID-19 vaccine. The sequence joins TRBV15 to TRBJ1-1; the D segment cannot be called with confidence. This receptor has the CDR3 CATSREGQWAEAFF. The bases read TGTGCCACCAGCAGAGAAGGTCAGTGGGCTGAAGCTTTCTTT. The reference TRBV15 and TRBJ1-1 proteins fill in what lies around the CDR3, so the full variable domain reads DAMVIQNPRYQVTQFGKPVTLSCSQTLNHNVMYWYQQKSSQAPKLLFHYYDKDFNNEADTPDNFQSRRPNTSFCFLDIRSPGLGDTAMYLCATSREGQWAEAFFGQGTRLTVV.